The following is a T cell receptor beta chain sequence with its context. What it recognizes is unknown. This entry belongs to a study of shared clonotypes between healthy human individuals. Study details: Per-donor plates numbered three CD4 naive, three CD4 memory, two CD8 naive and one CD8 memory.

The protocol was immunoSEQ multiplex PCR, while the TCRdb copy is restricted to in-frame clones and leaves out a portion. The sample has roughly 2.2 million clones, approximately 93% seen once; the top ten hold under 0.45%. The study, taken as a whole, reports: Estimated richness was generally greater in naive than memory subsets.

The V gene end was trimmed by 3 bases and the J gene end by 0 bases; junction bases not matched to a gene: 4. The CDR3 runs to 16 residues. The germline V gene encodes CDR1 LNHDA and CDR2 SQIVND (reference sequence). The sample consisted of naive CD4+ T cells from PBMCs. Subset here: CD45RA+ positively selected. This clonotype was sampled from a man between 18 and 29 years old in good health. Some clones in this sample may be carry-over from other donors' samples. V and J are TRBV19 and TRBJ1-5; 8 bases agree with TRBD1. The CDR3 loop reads CASSMDRAYSNQPQHF. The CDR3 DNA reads TGTGCCAGTAGTATGGACAGGGCGTATAGCAATCAGCCCCAGCATTTT.